The 31 T cell receptor beta chains below come from one sample, sequenced in a study of Ad26.COV2.S vaccination and SARS-CoV-2 variants. Libraries were prepared by immunoSEQ multiplex PCR; TCRdb keeps only in-frame clonotypes and omits some of them. Of roughly 350,000 clones in the sample, around 88% were seen once. Treatment of the sample: over 15 received Ad26.COV2.S at low or high dose, single or two shots; 5 received placebo; per-sample allocation not given. Sampling took place 63 days after the first vaccine or placebo injection. Sequencing used peripheral blood, obtained in a trial of Ad26.COV2.S vaccine versus placebo. These receptors were taken from a person aged 18-65 years who received the Ad26.COV2.S COVID-19 vaccine or a placebo.

The gene calls are TRBV19 and TRBJ2-7; D assignment may be TRBD1 or TRBD2 (5 bases each). The CDR3 consists of 13 residues. CDR1 is LNHDA, CDR2 SQIVND, per germline (reference sequence). The V end lost 8 bases, the J end lost 0 bases, and 11 bases lay between the germline ends. CDR3 nucleotides: TGTGCCAGTCGTCGGGGCCCCTCCTACGAGCAGTACTTC. Translated: CASRRGPSYEQYF. The complete variable domain, with remaining parts taken from reference TRBV19 and TRBJ2-7, reads DGGITQSPKYLFRKEGQNVTLSCEQNLNHDAMYWYRQDPGQGLRLIYYSQIVNDFQKGDIAEGYSVSREKKESFPLTVTSAQKNPTAFYLCASRRGPSYEQYFGPGTRLTVT.

The gene calls are TRBV9 and TRBJ2-3; 7 positions match TRBD2. Germline CDR1 and CDR2: SGDLS and YYNGEE. The CDR3 extends over 16 amino acids. Unmatched junction bases numbered 4, after V lost 0 bases and J lost 0 bases. The CDR3 loop is CASSVAGGRSTDTQYF. The CDR3 DNA sequence: TGTGCCAGCAGCGTAGCGGGGGGAAGAAGCACAGATACGCAGTATTTT.

This rearrangement joins TRBV24-1 to TRBJ1-5; no clear D. The CDR3 consists of 15 residues. Per the germline V gene, CDR1 is KGHDR and CDR2 is SFDVKD. Between the trimmed V and J ends, which lost 1 base and 4 bases, there was a span of 10 bases. CDR3: CATSDLNGDNQPQHF. In DNA form, the CDR3 reads TGTGCCACCAGTGATTTAAACGGGGATAATCAGCCCCAGCATTTT.

The J gene is TRBJ2-3, the V gene TRBV12-3 or TRBV12-4, with a tentative D call TRBD2 (6 bases). V dropped 9 bases and J dropped 4 bases, with 14 bases sitting between them. This CDR3 is built from 13 residues. CDR3 bases: TGTGCCAGTTCTAACCCGGGGGCAGATACGCAGTATTTT. Protein sequence: CASSNPGADTQYF.

This chain connects TRBV2 to TRBJ1-1; D remains ambiguous. Germline CDR1 reads SNHLY; CDR2 reads FYNNEI. V shed 6 bases and J shed 0 bases, with 8 bases lying between them. The CDR3 totals 13 residues. CDR3 sequence (DNA): TGTGCCAGCAGGGCAGAGCTGAACACTGAAGCTTTCTTT. This encodes CASRAELNTEAFF.

V gene TRBV5-1 combines with J gene TRBJ2-7; TRBD2 might be the D (6 bases). Deletions cut 0 bases from V and 3 bases from J, with 10 bases between. This CDR3 contains 14 residues. Per the germline V gene, CDR1 is SGHRS and CDR2 is YFSETQ. The CDR3 reads CASSLAGAGYEQYF. The CDR3 coding sequence is TGCGCCAGCAGCTTGGCGGGAGCGGGCTACGAGCAGTACTTC.

V gene TRBV13 combines with J gene TRBJ1-2; TRBD1 matches at 10 bases. Losses at the gene ends were 5 bases for V and 1 base for J; bases not matched to a gene: 4. Germline assignment: CDR1 PRHDT and CDR2 FYEKMQ (reference sequence). The CDR3 totals 15 residues. The CDR3 region is CASSPWDRGNYGYTF. The CDR3 DNA sequence: TGTGCCAGCAGCCCCTGGGACAGGGGTAACTATGGCTACACCTTC.

The V gene is TRBV15, the J gene TRBJ2-5; 7 bases are a match to TRBD2. The CDR3 has 14 residues. V shed 5 bases, J shed 3 bases, and the junction held 6 bases outside the gene matches. Germline V CDR1 and CDR2: LNHNV, YYDKDF (reference sequence). DNA of the CDR3: TGTGCCACCAGCCCATTTCGGGGGGAAGAGACCCAGTACTTC. Translated: CATSPFRGEETQYF.

This chain links TRBV6-2 or TRBV6-3 with TRBJ2-5, with D tentatively TRBD1 (6 bases). This CDR3 comprises 15 residues. Germline-derived CDR1 and CDR2 are MNHEY and SVGEGT. V was clipped by 4 bases and J by 1 base, with 13 bases between them. CDR3 in DNA: TGTGCCAGCAGTTGGATTTCCAGGGGCCAAGAGACCCAGTACTTC. It is translated as CASSWISRGQETQYF.

This sequence joins TRBV6-2 or TRBV6-3 and TRBJ2-1; TRBD1 is a possible D gene (8 bases). Deletions cut 8 bases from V and 10 bases from J, with 18 bases between. From germline, CDR1 is MNHEY and CDR2 SVGEGT. The CDR3 is made up of 13 amino acids. CDR3 loop: CASGRNRGGEQFF. The CDR3 coding sequence is TGTGCCAGCGGCCGTAACAGGGGGGGAGAGCAGTTCTTC.

The rearrangement uses TRBV7-2 and TRBJ2-5; D remains unclear. CDR3 size: 11 residues. Trimming took off 5 bases at V and 5 bases at J, with 6 bases between the two ends. The germline CDR1 and CDR2 sequences are SGHTA and FQGNSA. The CDR3: CASSPRETQYF. Here the CDR3 DNA reads TGTGCCAGCAGCCCCCGGGAGACCCAGTACTTC.

V gene TRBV7-2 combines with J gene TRBJ1-1; D gene unclear. Germline CDR1 reads SGHTA; CDR2 reads FQGNSA. The CDR3 contains 14 residues. V dropped 5 bases and J dropped 0 bases, with 10 bases sitting between them. CDR3 sequence: CASSPPGLNTEAFF. The CDR3 nucleotides read TGTGCCAGCAGCCCACCGGGCCTGAACACTGAAGCTTTCTTT.

The rearrangement uses TRBV29-1 and TRBJ2-5; the match to TRBD2 covers 11 bases. The length of the CDR3 is 13 residues. Germline V gene lookup returns CDR1 SQVTM and CDR2 ANQGSEA. V lost 3 bases, J lost 6 bases, and 3 bases stayed unmatched. The CDR3 protein is CSVDSGGAKTQYF. CDR3 coding DNA: TGCAGCGTTGATAGCGGGGGGGCGAAGACCCAGTACTTC.

CDR3 in DNA: TGTGCCACGAACTCCATCGGGACTCCCTATGGCTACACCTTC. This codes for CATNSIGTPYGYTF. The V call is TRBV15, the J call TRBJ1-2, with D possibly being TRBD1 (5 bases). This CDR3 is built from 14 residues. Germline loops: CDR1 LNHNV, CDR2 YYDKDF (reference sequence). The V end was cut by 9 bases, the J end by 4 bases, with 18 bases between.

The rearrangement joins TRBV2 to TRBJ1-3; D gene unclear. The CDR3 consists of 14 residues. The V gene's germline CDR1 is SNHLY and CDR2 FYNNEI. Trimming shortened V by 5 bases and J by 0 bases, and 8 bases separated the two germline ends. CDR3: CASSPDGSGNTIYF. The CDR3 DNA reads TGTGCCAGCAGTCCAGACGGCTCTGGAAACACCATATATTTT.

This clone was counted between two and nine times. The rearrangement links TRBV28 to TRBJ1-1; no firm D call. The CDR3 runs 12 residues. The germline V gene has CDR1 MDHEN and CDR2 SYDVKM. Trimming pared 3 bases from V and 9 bases from J, leaving 11 bases between. As DNA, the CDR3 is TGTGCCAGCAGTTTCAGTCGGGAAAAAGCTTTCTTT. It translates to CASSFSREKAFF. Looking up the rest from reference TRBV28 and TRBJ1-1 gives the full variable domain: DVKVTQSSRYLVKRTGEKVFLECVQDMDHENMFWYRQDPGLGLRLIYFSYDVKMKEKGDIPEGYSVSREKKERFSLILESASTNQTSMYLCASSFSREKAFFGQGTRLTVV.

V and J are TRBV27 and TRBJ2-6; D gene uncertain. The V and J ends lost 6 bases and 0 bases respectively, with 15 bases between them. The germline V gene encodes CDR1 MNHEY and CDR2 SMNVEV (reference sequence). The CDR3 extends over 17 amino acids. The CDR3 DNA sequence: TGTGCCAGCAGCTACCTCTCAGCGCTCTCTGGGGCCAACGTCCTGACTTTC. It translates to CASSYLSALSGANVLTF.

This chain joins TRBV7-3 and TRBJ2-1; 11 bases fit TRBD2. From germline, CDR1 is SGHTA and CDR2 FQGTGA. The V and J ends lost 4 bases and 5 bases, in that order; junction bases with no gene match: 4. The CDR3 is made up of 15 amino acids. The CDR3 coding sequence is TGTGCCAGCAGCTCACTAGCGGGAGCAAACAATGAGCAGTTCTTC. Its translation is CASSSLAGANNEQFF.

The chain carries TRBV27 and TRBJ2-7, with a tentative D call TRBD2 (6 bases). Trimming cost V 5 bases and J 6 bases, with 8 bases left between them. Germline CDR1 is MNHEY and CDR2 is SMNVEV (reference sequence). This CDR3 is 11 amino acids long. The DNA for the CDR3 is TGTGCCAGCAGTGAGGGACTCGAGCAGTACTTC. This codes for CASSEGLEQYF.

The chain is built from TRBV19 and TRBJ1-2; TRBD1 is a possible D gene (5 bases). Trimming took off 5 bases at V and 3 bases at J, with 16 bases between the two ends. Germline V gene data show CDR1 as LNHDA and CDR2 as SQIVND (reference sequence). The CDR3 length is 15 residues. Here the CDR3 reads CASSFPPTVYYGYTF. The CDR3 DNA reads as TGTGCCAGTAGTTTCCCCCCGACAGTCTACTATGGCTACACCTTC.

Only a few counts were recorded for this clone. The chain carries TRBV19 and TRBJ2-1; no clear D. The CDR3 covers 17 residues. CDR1 and CDR2 (germline): LNHDA, SQIVND (reference sequence). Trimming shortened V by 4 bases and J by 9 bases, and 25 bases separated the two germline ends. CDR3 nucleotides: TGTGCCAGTAGTACCACTCTCCTCCGGGCTAGAACCGGTGAGCAGTTCTTC. It yields the protein CASSTTLLRARTGEQFF.

This chain connects TRBV10-3 to TRBJ2-7, with 7 bases lining up with TRBD1. Losses at the gene ends were 3 bases for V and 5 bases for J; bases not matched to a gene: 10. The CDR3 loop spans 15 amino acids. Germline V gene sequence: CDR1 ENHRY, CDR2 SYGVKD. Here the CDR3 reads CAISELAGGIHEQYF. In nucleotides, the CDR3 is TGTGCCATCAGTGAATTAGCAGGGGGAATCCACGAGCAGTACTTC.

This chain uses TRBV3-1 (or the pseudogene TRBV3-2) with TRBJ2-3; D remains unclear. V was clipped by 3 bases and J by 4 bases, with 5 bases between them. The germline gives CDR1 LGHDT, CDR2 YNNKEL (reference sequence). The CDR3 is made up of 12 amino acids. This chain's CDR3 is CASSQSADTQYF. CDR3 DNA: TGTGCCAGCAGCCAGAGCGCAGATACGCAGTATTTT.

This chain joins TRBV3-1 (or the pseudogene TRBV3-2) and TRBJ2-1, with TRBD2 identical over 9 bases. The length of the CDR3 is 15 residues. The ends lost 3 bases at V and 7 bases at J; junction bases unmatched: 7. Germline loops: CDR1 LGHDT, CDR2 YNNKEL (reference sequence). This chain's CDR3 is CASSHLTSGENEQFF. CDR3 coding DNA: TGTGCCAGCAGCCACCTGACTAGCGGAGAAAATGAGCAGTTCTTC.

This chain connects TRBV9 to TRBJ2-1; D is uncertain. The germline V gene has CDR1 SGDLS and CDR2 YYNGEE. The CDR3 is 13 amino acids. V was pared by 1 base and J by 8 bases, with 10 bases between. DNA of the CDR3: TGTGCCAGCAGCGTACTTCTTACAGATGAGCAGTTCTTC. It translates to CASSVLLTDEQFF.

The V gene is TRBV2, the J gene TRBJ2-2; a possible D gene is TRBD2 (5 bases). CDR1 and CDR2 (germline): SNHLY, FYNNEI. The V end lost 0 bases, the J end lost 7 bases, and 9 bases lay between the germline ends. The length of the CDR3 is 14 residues. The CDR3 nucleotides are TGTGCCAGCAGTGAAGCGGGAGACAACGGGGAGCTGTTTTTT. It yields the protein CASSEAGDNGELFF.

The chain is built from TRBV10-3 and TRBJ1-3; D is unresolved. The CDR3 is made up of 11 amino acids. Germline V gives CDR1 ENHRY, CDR2 SYGVKD. Trimming took 9 bases from V and 1 from J, leaving 4 bases between them. The CDR3, as DNA: TGTGCCATTTCGTCTGGAAACACCATATATTTT. The encoded protein is CAISSGNTIYF.

The CDR3 bases are TGTGCCAGCAGTTTTCTGGGAGCGGGAGAAGGAGAGACCCAGTACTTC. As protein: CASSFLGAGEGETQYF. J is TRBJ2-5 and V is TRBV28; 8 bases align to TRBD2. The junction had 10 bases not matched to a gene; V was cut back by 3 bases and J by 4 bases. The CDR3 totals 16 residues. Germline V lookup: CDR1 MDHEN, CDR2 SYDVKM.

This chain links TRBV5-4 with TRBJ1-1; 8 bases line up with TRBD1. The CDR3 is 16 amino acids. Germline V CDR1 and CDR2: SGHNT, YYREEE (reference sequence). V was pared by 3 bases and J by 4 bases, with 11 bases of the junction left unmatched. The CDR3 region is CASSSTGVLSSTEAFF. The CDR3 nucleotides read TGTGCCAGCAGCTCGACAGGGGTTTTAAGTAGCACTGAAGCTTTCTTT.

The rearrangement joins TRBV9 to TRBJ2-7; 10 positions match TRBD2. Germline V lookup: CDR1 SGDLS, CDR2 YYNGEE. The CDR3 loop spans 16 amino acids. The V segment lost 3 bases and the J segment 3 bases; nucleotides outside the gene matches: 9. The CDR3 spells CASSEGDSGRIYEQYF. The DNA for the CDR3 is TGTGCCAGCAGCGAGGGGGATAGCGGGAGGATCTACGAGCAGTACTTC. Full variable domain (remainder filled in from reference TRBV9 and TRBJ2-7): DSGVTQTPKHLITATGQRVTLRCSPRSGDLSVYWYQQSLDQGLQFLIQYYNGEERAKGNILERFSAQQFPDLHSELNLSSLELGDSALYFCASSEGDSGRIYEQYFGPGTRLTVT.

The chain employs TRBV6-5 and TRBJ2-5; D perhaps matches TRBD1 (6 bases). With 7 bases removed from V and 3 bases from J, the gap between germline ends came to 18 bases. The CDR3 has 15 residues. CDR1 is MNHEY and CDR2 is SVGAGI in the germline V gene. CDR3 DNA sequence: TGTGCCAGCAAGATGACAGGAGCTATCGAAGAGACCCAGTACTTC. Translation: CASKMTGAIEETQYF.